These T cell receptor beta chains were read from a single sample in a study of response to subunit inactivated influenza vaccine. TCRdb reprocessed the RT-PCR reads via MiXCR and lists one record per CDR3 protein. The profile shows around 530,000 distinct CDR3 sequences, approximately 15% of them singletons. The input for sequencing was CD4+ T cells sorted from PBMCs, taken roughly 24 months after vaccination. These receptor sequences come from a man aged 45 to 70 who received an inactivated influenza vaccine. CDR3s include the opening cysteine and the closing phenylalanine or tryptophan. D genes are given only for firm matches. Rows may omit the clone size; those that give it use once, few, many or a size class.

j_gene | abundance | v_gene | d_gene | CDR3nt | CDR3aa
TRBJ2-1 | . | TRBV12-3/TRBV12-4 | TRBD2 | TGTGCCAGCAGGATGGGACTAGGACTGAATGAGCAGTTCTTC | CASRMGLGLNEQFF
TRBJ2-7 | . | TRBV20-1 | . | TGCAGTGCCCCTAAGGCAGGGGTCTCCTACGAGCAGTACTTC | CSAPKAGVSYEQYF
TRBJ2-4 | many | TRBV7-2 | TRBD1 | TGTGCCAGCAGCTTACCGGGACAGGGGAGCCACATTCAGTACTTC | CASSLPGQGSHIQYF
TRBJ1-5 | few | TRBV28 | TRBD1 | TGTGCCAGCAGTCCCACAGGGGGGAGTCAGCCCCAGCATTTT | CASSPTGGSQPQHF
TRBJ2-2 | few | TRBV7-3 | TRBD1 | TGTGCCAGCAGCCCCGGGACAGTGAACACCGGGGAGCTGTTTTTT | CASSPGTVNTGELFF
TRBJ2-5 | . | TRBV20-1 | . | TGCAGTGCACGGCCGGGACACCAAGAGACCCAGTACTTC | CSARPGHQETQYF
TRBJ2-2 | . | TRBV6-5 | TRBD2 | TGTGCCAGCAGTTACGATGGTGCGGGAGGGCCGGTCGGGGAGCTGTTTTTT | CASSYDGAGGPVGELFF
TRBJ2-5 | few | TRBV12-3/TRBV12-4 | TRBD2 | TGTGCCAGCGGGGGGCTAGCGGGACAAGAGACCCAGTACTTC | CASGGLAGQETQYF
TRBJ2-1 | . | TRBV28 | TRBD1 | TGTGCCAGCGGGGACAGGGGCATCGGGTTCTTC | CASGDRGIGFF
TRBJ2-1 | . | TRBV24-1 | TRBD1 | TGTGCCACCAGTGATTTAGGCAGGGGGCAATCGAATGAGCAGTTCTTC | CATSDLGRGQSNEQFF
TRBJ1-6 | few | TRBV7-3 | . | TGTGCCAGCAGCTTAACAGCAGGGGCTAATTCACCCCTCCACTTT | CASSLTAGANSPLHF
TRBJ2-2 | . | TRBV20-1 | TRBD1 | TGCAGTGCTACAATGGGACAGAGGAACACCGGGGAGCTGTTTTTT | CSATMGQRNTGELFF
TRBJ2-4 | many | TRBV15 | TRBD2 | TGTGCCACCAGCAGTTTGCCATTAGCGGGCTTTGTGTTGGGCAAAAACATTCAGTACTTC | CATSSLPLAGFVLGKNIQYF
TRBJ2-7 | few | TRBV21-1 | . | TGTGCCAGCGCCGGGACAGGACATTTGTCCCTCAACGGCGAGCAGTACTTC | CASAGTGHLSLNGEQYF
TRBJ1-6 | . | TRBV7-8 | . | TGTACCAGCAGCTTAGCGAGTGGCGGGGTTGGCTATAATTCACCCCTCCACTTT | CTSSLASGGVGYNSPLHF
TRBJ2-3 | many | TRBV7-3 | TRBD1 | TGTGCCAGCAGCTCCACAGGGGGAGGCACAGATACGCAGTATTTT | CASSSTGGGTDTQYF
TRBJ2-5 | few | TRBV28 | . | TGTGCCAGCAGTTTCAGTGGGGCGACCCAGTACTTC | CASSFSGATQYF
TRBJ2-1 | few | TRBV21-1 | . | TGTGCCAGCAGCACTAGCGGGAGGAGGGACAATGAGCAGTTCTTC | CASSTSGRRDNEQFF
TRBJ2-5 | few | TRBV18 | TRBD1 | TGTGCCAGCTCATCCATACAGGGGACGGAGACCCAGTACTTC | CASSSIQGTETQYF
TRBJ2-7 | few | TRBV18 | TRBD1 | TGTGCCAGCGCCCGACAGGGCTCCCCCTACGAGCAGTACTTC | CASARQGSPYEQYF